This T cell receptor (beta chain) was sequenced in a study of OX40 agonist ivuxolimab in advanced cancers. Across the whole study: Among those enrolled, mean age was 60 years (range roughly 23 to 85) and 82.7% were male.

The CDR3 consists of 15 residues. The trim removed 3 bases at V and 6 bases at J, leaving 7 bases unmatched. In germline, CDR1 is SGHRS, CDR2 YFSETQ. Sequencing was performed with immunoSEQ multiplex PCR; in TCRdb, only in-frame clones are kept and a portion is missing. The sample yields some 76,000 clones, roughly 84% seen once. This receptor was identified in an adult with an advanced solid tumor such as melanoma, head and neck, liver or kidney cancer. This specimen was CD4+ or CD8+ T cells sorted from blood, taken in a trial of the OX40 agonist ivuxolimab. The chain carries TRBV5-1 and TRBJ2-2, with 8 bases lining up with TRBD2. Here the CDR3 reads CASSSGLVGSGELFF. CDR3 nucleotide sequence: TGCGCCAGCAGCTCGGGACTAGTAGGGTCCGGGGAGCTGTTTTTT.